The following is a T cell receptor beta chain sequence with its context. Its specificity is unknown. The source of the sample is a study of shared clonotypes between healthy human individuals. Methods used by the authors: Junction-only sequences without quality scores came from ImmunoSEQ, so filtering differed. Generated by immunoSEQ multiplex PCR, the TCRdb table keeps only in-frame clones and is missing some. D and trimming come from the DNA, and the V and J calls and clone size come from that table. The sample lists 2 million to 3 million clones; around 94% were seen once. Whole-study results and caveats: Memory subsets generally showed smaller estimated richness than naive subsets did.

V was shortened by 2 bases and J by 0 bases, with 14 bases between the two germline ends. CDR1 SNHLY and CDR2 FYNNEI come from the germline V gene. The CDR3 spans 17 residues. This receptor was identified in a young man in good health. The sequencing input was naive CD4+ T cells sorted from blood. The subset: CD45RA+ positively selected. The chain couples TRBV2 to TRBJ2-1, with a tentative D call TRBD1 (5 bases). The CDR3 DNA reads TGTGCCAGCAGTGAATTTCCGCGACAGAGCTCCTACAATGAGCAGTTCTTC. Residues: CASSEFPRQSSYNEQFF. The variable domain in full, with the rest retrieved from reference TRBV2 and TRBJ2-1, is EPEVTQTPSHQVTQMGQEVILRCVPISNHLYFYWYRQILGQKVEFLVSFYNNEISEKSEIFDDQFSVERPDGSNFTLKIRSTKLEDSAMYFCASSEFPRQSSYNEQFFGPGTRLTVL.